Shown below are 12 T cell receptor beta chains from a single sample sequenced in a study of regulatory dendritic cells for organ transplantation. Data came from immunoSEQ multiplex PCR; TCRdb stores just in-frame clones and leaves some out. The sample shows some 29,000 clones, about 75% of them seen only once. Input material: memory CD4+ T cells from blood. Subset in this sample: CD45RO+ memory T cells. These receptors originate from a human donor in good health.

This clone was seen only a few times. The chain is built from TRBV6-1 and TRBJ1-1; 7 positions agree with TRBD1. Trimming took 7 bases from V and 4 from J; bases not matched to a gene: 12. The CDR3 spans 15 residues. Germline CDR1 and CDR2: MNHNS and SASEGT. The CDR3 region has the DNA TGTGCCAGCAAGGGATCGAGGGGGCTAGGCACTGAAGCTTTCTTT. Translation: CASKGSRGLGTEAFF.

V gene TRBV10-1 combines with J gene TRBJ2-1; D may be TRBD1 (6 bases). With 3 bases removed from V and 1 base from J, the gap between germline ends came to 16 bases. Germline CDR1 and CDR2: WNHNN and SYGVQD (reference sequence). CDR3 length equals 17 residues. The CDR3 DNA follows: TGCGCCAGCAGTGACCATCAAGGACAGATTTCCTACAATGAGCAGTTCTTC. It is translated as CASSDHQGQISYNEQFF.

CDR3 sequence reads: CASSLRTSGRGTGELFF. The CDR3 nucleotides read TGTGCCAGCAGCCTACGGACTAGCGGGAGGGGCACCGGGGAGCTGTTTTTT. The genes are TRBV5-4 and TRBJ2-2, with TRBD2 matching 15 bases. The CDR3 spans 17 residues. CDR1 and CDR2 from the germline V gene are SGHNT and YYREEE (reference sequence). The ends lost 4 bases at V and 4 bases at J; junction bases unmatched: 5.

The chain is built from TRBV6-6 and TRBJ2-2, with D perhaps being TRBD1 or TRBD2 (5 bases each). Germline values: CDR1 MNHNY, CDR2 SVGAGI (reference sequence). V was shortened by 2 bases and J by 4 bases, with 14 bases between the two germline ends. CDR3 length equals 16 residues. The CDR3 nucleotides are TGTGCCAGCAGTTACGGGGACCGAAGATCCACCGGGGAGCTGTTTTTT. Translated: CASSYGDRRSTGELFF.

About this clone itself: The junction differs from germline at one of its ends, possibly a read error. This chain uses TRBV5-5 with TRBJ2-1, with D possibly matching TRBD2 (6 bases). From germline, CDR1 is SGHKS and CDR2 YYEKEE (reference sequence). There are 13 residues in the CDR3. CDR3 in DNA: TGTGCCAGCAGCTTGGCGGACTATCTCACGTCGGTCTTC. Translated, it gives CASSLADYLTSVF.

V is TRBV6-6 and J is TRBJ2-3; 11 bases are a match to TRBD2. This CDR3 comprises 16 residues. V shed 8 bases and J 9 bases; nucleotides not matched to a gene: 16. Germline lookup yields CDR1 MNHNY and CDR2 SVGAGI (reference sequence). The CDR3 loop is CASQTKTSGARGTQYF. CDR3 bases: TGTGCCAGCCAGACCAAGACTAGCGGGGCACGTGGGACGCAGTATTTT.

The CDR3 DNA follows: TGTGCCAGCAGCCAAGACCACAGGGCTGGAAACACCATATATTTT. It encodes CASSQDHRAGNTIYF. The J gene is TRBJ1-3, the V gene TRBV14; maybe TRBD1 (6 bases). Germline V CDR1 and CDR2: SGHDN, FVKESK. The ends were cut back, 0 bases at V and 2 bases at J, with 8 bases in the middle. CDR3 length: 15 residues.

The gene calls are TRBV7-2 and TRBJ1-3; D call uncertain. Germline loops: CDR1 SGHTA, CDR2 FQGNSA. The CDR3 runs to 12 residues. V lost 3 bases to trimming and J lost 4 bases, with 4 bases between them. The chain's CDR3 is CASSFSGNTIYF. The CDR3 DNA is TGTGCCAGCAGCTTCTCGGGAAACACCATATATTTT.

The gene calls are TRBV27 and TRBJ2-1; D call uncertain. The CDR3 is 13 amino acids. The ends were cut back, 3 bases at V and 0 bases at J, with 3 bases in the middle. The V gene's germline CDR1 is MNHEY and CDR2 SMNVEV (reference sequence). DNA for the CDR3: TGTGCCAGCAGTTTCCTCTCCTACAATGAGCAGTTCTTC. It yields the protein CASSFLSYNEQFF.

This clone is medium-sized within its sample. The genes are TRBV5-4 and TRBJ2-5, with 10 bases aligning to TRBD1. The CDR3 covers 14 residues. The junction had 4 bases not matched to a gene; V was cut back by 5 bases and J by 3 bases. CDR1 is SGHNT, CDR2 YYREEE, per germline (reference sequence). The DNA of the CDR3 is TGTGCCAGCAGTACCGGGACAGGGGAAGAGACCCAGTACTTC. It encodes CASSTGTGEETQYF.

V is TRBV6-5 and J is TRBJ2-7, with D possibly TRBD2 on 5 matching bases. This CDR3 has 15 residues. From germline, CDR1 is MNHEY and CDR2 SVGAGI. V lost 0 bases and J lost 5, with 14 bases in between. The CDR3 loop is CASSYSIRGRDEQYF. The CDR3, as DNA: TGTGCCAGCAGTTACTCGATAAGAGGGCGAGACGAGCAGTACTTC.

The rearrangement links TRBV11-3 to TRBJ1-1; D call uncertain. CDR3 length: 12 residues. The V gene's germline CDR1 is SGHNT and CDR2 YENEEA. Trimming left V 3 bases short and J 2 bases short, with 4 bases between. The CDR3 region is CASSFSNTEAFF. CDR3 nucleotide sequence: TGTGCCAGCAGCTTCTCTAACACTGAAGCTTTCTTT.